What follows are 20 T cell receptor beta chains derived from one specimen sequenced in a study of T cells in Graves' hyperthyroidism and ophthalmopathy. Amplified TCR beta CDR3 regions came from RNA transcripts. A set of HTBI primers served as the primers for a first-round RT-PCR of the TCR CDR3. TCRdb processed the multiplex PCR reads anew with MiXCR; each CDR3 protein has one entry. The sample records around 520,000 distinct CDR3 sequences, about 15% being singletons. The sequencing sample was made of blood. These receptors came from a woman younger than 35 with Graves' hyperthyroidism.

The sample holds a few counts of this clonotype. The rearrangement uses TRBV13 and TRBJ2-1; 8 bases match TRBD1. V lost 3 bases and J lost 8; bases outside the gene matches: 3. Per the germline V gene, CDR1 is PRHDT and CDR2 is FYEKMQ (reference sequence). The CDR3 contains 13 residues. This CDR3 reads CASSLTGDHEQFF. The CDR3 nucleotides are TGTGCCAGCAGCTTGACAGGGGACCATGAGCAGTTCTTC.

In its sample, this clonotype was seen many times. V usage is TRBV29-1 and J usage is TRBJ2-5; D remains ambiguous. The ends were cut back, 5 bases at V and 5 bases at J, with 12 bases in the middle. The germline V gene has CDR1 SQVTM and CDR2 ANQGSEA. CDR3 length: 12 amino acids. CDR3 bases: TGCAGCGTTCGAGGCCCCGGCGAGACCCAGTACTTC. Its protein product is CSVRGPGETQYF.

The chain joins TRBV6-1 to TRBJ2-1; D is ambiguous. The germline V gene has CDR1 MNHNS and CDR2 SASEGT. Trimming cost V 5 bases and J 2 bases, with 16 bases left between them. This CDR3 spans 16 amino acids. The CDR3 is CASSLAITGPYNEQFF. CDR3 coding DNA: TGTGCCAGCAGTCTCGCCATTACCGGCCCCTACAATGAGCAGTTCTTC.

This clonotype was recorded at least ten times. J is TRBJ1-1 and V is TRBV7-9; tentative D call: TRBD1 (5 bases). Germline CDR1 is SEHNR and CDR2 is FQNEAQ (reference sequence). The CDR3 contains 14 residues. V was shortened by 1 base and J by 7 bases, with 13 bases between the two germline ends. The CDR3 coding sequence is TGTGCCAGCAGCTTAGTGGACGGGACCCGTGAAGCTTTCTTT. This gives the protein CASSLVDGTREAFF.

This clonotype was seen ten or more times. The chain links TRBV19 to TRBJ1-1; possible D gene TRBD1, 6 bases. Germline assignment: CDR1 LNHDA and CDR2 SQIVND (reference sequence). The V end was cut by 3 bases, the J end by 1 base, with 18 bases between. The CDR3 has 17 amino acids. In nucleotides, the CDR3 is TGTGCCAGTAGTATTCCTCGTCGAGGGGGGAGGAACACTGAAGCTTTCTTT. This gives the protein CASSIPRRGGRNTEAFF.

This chain joins TRBV12-3 or TRBV12-4 and TRBJ2-5, with 15 bases fitting TRBD2. V was pared by 3 bases and J by 4 bases, with 9 bases of the junction left unmatched. This CDR3 contains 18 residues. The CDR3 nucleotides read TGTGCCAGCAGTTTTAGGCCGGGACTAGCGGGAGGTTCAGAGACCCAGTACTTC. Translation gives CASSFRPGLAGGSETQYF.

This clonotype occurred a few times. V usage is TRBV7-9 and J usage is TRBJ1-6; D uncertain. The CDR3 runs to 10 residues. Looked up from germline, CDR1 is SEHNR and CDR2 is FQNEAQ (reference sequence). V lost 8 bases, J lost 9 bases, and 5 bases lay in between. CDR3 nucleotides: TGTGCCAGCGGCGGTTCACCCCTCCACTTT. Translated: CASGGSPLHF.

This clonotype showed up many times. The gene calls are TRBV29-1 and TRBJ1-1; D is unclear. With 4 bases removed from V and 3 bases from J, the gap between germline ends came to 15 bases. CDR3 size: 14 residues. Germline V gives CDR1 SQVTM, CDR2 ANQGSEA. CDR3 amino acids: CSVAPEVADTEAFF. CDR3 sequence (DNA): TGCAGCGTTGCGCCAGAGGTTGCGGACACTGAAGCTTTCTTT.

The genes are TRBV19 and TRBJ2-3; D might be TRBD2 (6 bases). Germline V gene data show CDR1 as LNHDA and CDR2 as SQIVND (reference sequence). This CDR3 contains 15 residues. The V gene lost 3 bases and the J gene lost 0 bases, with 10 bases spanning the gap. CDR3 sequence: CASSIRGFSTDTQYF. The CDR3 region has the DNA TGTGCCAGTAGTATTCGGGGGTTTAGCACAGATACGCAGTATTTT.

The sample holds many counts of this clonotype. V and J are TRBV7-3 and TRBJ2-3; no definite D call. Trimming shortened V by 4 bases and J by 4 bases, and 15 bases separated the two germline ends. This CDR3 is built from 15 residues. Germline assignment: CDR1 SGHTA and CDR2 FQGTGA. The CDR3 sequence is CASSSLSIGSDTQYF. The CDR3 bases are TGTGCCAGCAGCTCCCTATCGATAGGCTCAGATACGCAGTATTTT.

In its sample, this clonotype was seen many times. V is TRBV2 and J is TRBJ1-1, with a possible D match to TRBD1 (6 bases). CDR3 length equals 13 residues. Germline V gene data show CDR1 as SNHLY and CDR2 as FYNNEI. Trimming cost V 1 base and J 4 bases, with 7 bases left between them. CDR3 nucleotides: TGTGCCAGCAGTGAAGACAGGGCCACTGAAGCTTTCTTT. It translates to CASSEDRATEAFF.

This clonotype was detected many times. The rearrangement links TRBV7-2 to TRBJ1-1; D remains unclear. CDR1 SGHTA and CDR2 FQGNSA come from the germline V gene. This CDR3 region has 17 residues. Trimming left V 2 bases short and J 4 bases short, with 20 bases between. The CDR3 DNA sequence: TGTGCCAGCAGCTTATTCCCTCGGTCCAGCTGGGGCACTGAAGCTTTCTTT. Translation: CASSLFPRSSWGTEAFF.

Many counts were recorded for this clonotype. The chain joins TRBV11-2 to TRBJ2-3; 7 bases align to TRBD2. The V gene end was trimmed by 5 bases and the J gene end by 4 bases; junction bases not matched to a gene: 6. The CDR3 totals 14 residues. Germline V gives CDR1 SGHAT, CDR2 FQNNGV. The CDR3, as DNA: TGTGCCAGCAGCCCGGGAGCGGGACCAGATACGCAGTATTTT. This codes for CASSPGAGPDTQYF.

This clonotype has at least ten counts. The V and J genes are TRBV10-3 and TRBJ2-2; a weak D match, TRBD2 (5 bases). Germline V gene lookup returns CDR1 ENHRY and CDR2 SYGVKD. The CDR3 is made up of 12 amino acids. The ends were cut back, 3 bases at V and 7 bases at J, with 6 bases in the middle. The chain's CDR3 is CAISEEGGELFF. For the CDR3, the DNA is TGTGCCATCAGTGAAGAGGGCGGGGAGCTGTTTTTT.

The sample holds many counts of this clonotype. The chain carries TRBV7-2 and TRBJ1-2; D is possibly TRBD1 (5 bases). V lost 5 bases, J lost 5 bases, and 18 bases lay in between. The CDR3 has 15 residues. Per the germline V gene, CDR1 is SGHTA and CDR2 is FQGNSA. The CDR3 region has the DNA TGTGCCAGCAGCGTACTCGGGACGGACTATTATGGCTACACCTTC. Translation: CASSVLGTDYYGYTF.

The rearrangement joins TRBV7-6 to TRBJ2-1; D gene unclear. V was pared by 2 bases and J by 6 bases, with 11 bases between. Germline V gives CDR1 SGHVS, CDR2 FNYEAQ. The CDR3 extends over 14 amino acids. DNA of the CDR3: TGTGCCAGCAGCTTAAGGAACTCGATCAATGAGCAGTTCTTC. Amino acids: CASSLRNSINEQFF. Complete variable domain (other parts from reference TRBV7-6 and TRBJ2-1): GAGVSQSPRYKVTKRGQDVALRCDPISGHVSLYWYRQALGQGPEFLTYFNYEAQQDKSGLPNDRFSAERPEGSISTLTIQRTEQRDSAMYRCASSLRNSINEQFFGPGTRLTVL.

This clonotype was recorded many times. The V and J genes are TRBV29-1 and TRBJ1-2; the D is unclear. With 5 bases removed from V and 6 bases from J, the gap between germline ends came to 10 bases. The CDR3 spans 11 residues. Germline CDR1 is SQVTM and CDR2 is ANQGSEA. CDR3: CSVRVGDGYTF. As DNA, the CDR3 is TGCAGCGTTCGGGTCGGGGATGGCTACACCTTC.

Ten or more counts support this clonotype. The gene calls are TRBV11-3 and TRBJ2-3; D not resolved. Trimming stripped 3 bases from V and 4 bases from J, with 8 bases between. Germline CDR1 and CDR2: SGHNT and YENEEA. The CDR3 runs 13 residues. The CDR3 is CASSLFGSDTQYF. The CDR3, as DNA: TGTGCCAGCAGCTTGTTCGGGTCAGATACGCAGTATTTT.

This clonotype came up many times. The V gene is TRBV18, the J gene TRBJ2-7; 9 bases map to TRBD2. Losses at the gene ends were 8 bases for V and 0 bases for J; bases not matched to a gene: 5. Germline assignment: CDR1 KGHSH and CDR2 LQKENI. The CDR3 length is 14 residues. As DNA, the CDR3 is TGTGCCAGCGCAGGTAGCGGGAGCTCCTACGAGCAGTACTTC. Its protein is CASAGSGSSYEQYF. Filled out from reference TRBV18 and TRBJ2-7, the complete variable domain reads NAGVMQNPRHLVRRRGQEARLRCSPMKGHSHVYWYRQLPEEGLKFMVYLQKENIIDESGMPKERFSAEFPKEGPSILRIQQVVRGDSAAYFCASAGSGSSYEQYFGPGTRLTVT.

There are a few counts of this clonotype. The chain combines TRBV5-1 with TRBJ1-4; the D gene is possibly TRBD1 (6 bases). CDR3 length equals 18 residues. The germline V gene encodes CDR1 SGHRS and CDR2 YFSETQ. V was pared by 2 bases and J by 0 bases, with 17 bases between. The CDR3 reads CASSLGGRTAATNEKLFF. Written as DNA, the CDR3 is TGCGCCAGCAGCTTAGGGGGACGGACGGCCGCAACTAATGAAAAACTGTTTTTT. The entire variable domain, with the rest obtained from reference TRBV5-1 and TRBJ1-4, is as follows: KAGVTQTPRYLIKTRGQQVTLSCSPISGHRSVSWYQQTPGQGLQFLFEYFSETQRNKGNFPGRFSGRQFSNSRSEMNVSTLELGDSALYLCASSLGGRTAATNEKLFFGSGTQLSVL.